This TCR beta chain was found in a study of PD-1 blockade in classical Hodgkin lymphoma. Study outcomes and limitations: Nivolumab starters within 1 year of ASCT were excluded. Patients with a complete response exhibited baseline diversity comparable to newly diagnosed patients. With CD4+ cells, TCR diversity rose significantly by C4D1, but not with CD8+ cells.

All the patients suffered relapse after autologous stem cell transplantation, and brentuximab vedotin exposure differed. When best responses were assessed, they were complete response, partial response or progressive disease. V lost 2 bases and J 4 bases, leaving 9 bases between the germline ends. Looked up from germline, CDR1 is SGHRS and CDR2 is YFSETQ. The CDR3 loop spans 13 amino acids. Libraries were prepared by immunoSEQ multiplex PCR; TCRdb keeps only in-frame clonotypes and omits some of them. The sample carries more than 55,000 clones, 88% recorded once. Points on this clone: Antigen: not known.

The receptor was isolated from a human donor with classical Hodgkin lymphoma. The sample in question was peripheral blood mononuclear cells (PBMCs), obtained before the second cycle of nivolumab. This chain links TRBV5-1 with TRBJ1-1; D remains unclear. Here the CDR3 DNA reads TGCGCCAGCAGCTTCGATAGGCCCACTGAAGCTTTCTTT. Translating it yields CASSFDRPTEAFF.